This entry lists 22 T cell receptor beta chains sequenced from one sample in a study of OX40 agonist ivuxolimab in advanced cancers. Generated by immunoSEQ multiplex PCR, the TCRdb table keeps only in-frame clones and is missing some. The sample holds roughly 50,000 clones; 77% are singletons and the top ten take 5% to 7.5%. Source: CD4+ or CD8+ T cells sorted from blood, taken in a trial of the OX40 agonist ivuxolimab. The receptors here all came from an adult with an advanced solid tumor such as melanoma, head and neck, liver or kidney cancer.

The rearrangement links TRBV7-2 to TRBJ1-4; 9 bases match TRBD1. CDR1 is SGHTA and CDR2 is FQGNSA in the germline V gene. Trimming at V came to 5 bases and at J to 12 bases, leaving 10 bases not matched to a gene. This CDR3 has 14 residues. This CDR3 is CASSQQGAGVQLFF. DNA of the CDR3: TGTGCCAGCAGCCAACAGGGGGCCGGGGTGCAACTGTTTTTT.

The V and J genes are TRBV4-2 and TRBJ2-1; possibly TRBD1 for D (6 bases). Trimming pared 2 bases from V and 0 bases from J, leaving 14 bases between. From germline, CDR1 is LGHNA and CDR2 YNFKEQ. This CDR3 is 17 amino acids long. The CDR3 here is CASSQKHDRPSYNEQFF. The CDR3 bases are TGTGCCAGCAGCCAAAAGCATGACAGGCCCTCCTACAATGAGCAGTTCTTC.

The chain employs TRBV6-5 and TRBJ1-2; D is uncertain. V lost 7 bases and J 0 bases, leaving 12 bases between the germline ends. This CDR3 comprises 14 residues. CDR1 MNHEY and CDR2 SVGAGI come from the germline V gene. As DNA, the CDR3 is TGTGCCAGCAAAGTGGACCCTACTAACTATGGCTACACCTTC. It yields the protein CASKVDPTNYGYTF.

The V and J genes are TRBV4-1 and TRBJ2-3, with 8 bases aligning to TRBD2. V lost 5 bases, J lost 1 base, and 11 bases stayed unmatched. Per germline, CDR1 MGHRA and CDR2 YSYEKL. The CDR3 consists of 17 residues. CDR3 in DNA: TGCGCCAGCAGCTTTCCAACAGCGGGAGCCCGCACAGATACGCAGTATTTT. It encodes CASSFPTAGARTDTQYF.

In this sample, this clone is medium-sized. The CDR3 spells CASSPNSATTNYGYTF. CDR3 bases: TGTGCCAGCTCACCAAATTCCGCCACAACTAACTATGGCTACACCTTC. The chain joins TRBV18 to TRBJ1-2; D unclear. The length of the CDR3 is 16 residues. V gave up 2 bases and J gave up 0 bases, with 13 bases separating them. Per germline, CDR1 KGHSH and CDR2 LQKENI.

This clone is medium-sized by share. The chain is built from TRBV7-3 and TRBJ2-7; TRBD1 matches 9 bases. CDR1 SGHTA and CDR2 FQGTGA come from the germline V gene. There are 13 residues in the CDR3. V was pared by 6 bases and J by 7 bases, with 7 bases of the junction left unmatched. The CDR3 spells CASSQGQGSEQYF. CDR3 sequence (DNA): TGTGCCAGCAGTCAAGGACAGGGGAGTGAGCAGTACTTC. The entire variable domain, with the rest obtained from reference TRBV7-3 and TRBJ2-7, is as follows: GAGVSQTPSNKVTEKGKYVELRCDPISGHTALYWYRQSLGQGPEFLIYFQGTGAADDSGLPNDRFFAVRPEGSVSTLKIQRTERGDSAVYLCASSQGQGSEQYFGPGTRLTVT.

The gene calls are TRBV7-8 and TRBJ1-5; maybe TRBD1 (6 bases). V was pared by 2 bases and J by 0 bases, with 14 bases between. CDR3 length: 17 residues. Germline loops: CDR1 SGHVS, CDR2 FQNEAQ. The CDR3 spells CASSLLGAAISNQPQHF. The CDR3 DNA reads TGTGCCAGCAGCTTATTGGGGGCAGCGATTAGCAATCAGCCCCAGCATTTT.

This chain links TRBV9 with TRBJ2-5, with 7 bases fitting TRBD1. Trimming removed 0 bases from V and 4 bases from J; junction bases left unmatched: 3. The germline V gene encodes CDR1 SGDLS and CDR2 YYNGEE. The CDR3 spans 14 residues. This chain's CDR3 is CASSVGSGGETQYF. The CDR3 nucleotides are TGTGCCAGCAGCGTAGGTTCAGGGGGAGAGACCCAGTACTTC.

V and J are TRBV11-2 and TRBJ2-7; possible D gene TRBD1, 6 bases. V gave up 1 base and J gave up 2 bases, with 12 bases separating them. The CDR3 sequence is 15 residues long. Germline V gene sequence: CDR1 SGHAT, CDR2 FQNNGV. The chain's CDR3 is CASSLGGQGPYEQYF. The CDR3 bases are TGTGCCAGCAGCTTAGGAGGGCAGGGGCCCTACGAGCAGTACTTC.

The chain has TRBV6-5 and TRBJ2-7; TRBD1 aligns across 8 bases. V shed 4 bases and J 2 bases; nucleotides not matched to a gene: 4. Germline CDR1 and CDR2: MNHEY and SVGAGI. The length of the CDR3 is 14 residues. In nucleotides, the CDR3 is TGTGCCAGCAGTTCCGGGACAGGTCCCTACGAGCAGTACTTC. Its protein is CASSSGTGPYEQYF.

This clone was recorded a few times. The rearrangement uses TRBV7-9 and TRBJ2-2; perhaps TRBD2 as D (5 bases). This CDR3 has 17 residues. The V gene lost 3 bases and the J gene lost 1 base, with 15 bases spanning the gap. CDR1 SEHNR and CDR2 FQNEAQ come from the germline V gene (reference sequence). The CDR3 DNA follows: TGTGCCAGCAGCTTCATAGTTAGCGACTGGAACACCGGGGAGCTGTTTTTT. Residues: CASSFIVSDWNTGELFF.

J is TRBJ1-4 and V is TRBV25-1; D remains ambiguous. CDR3 length: 14 residues. Trimming removed 2 bases at V and 10 bases at J, with 14 bases between. Germline CDR1 reads MGHDK; CDR2 reads SYGVNS. CDR3 sequence (DNA): TGTGCCAGCAGTGAAAACACCGCCTTGGGAAAACTGTTTTTT. Translating gives CASSENTALGKLFF. The complete variable domain, with remaining parts taken from reference TRBV25-1 and TRBJ1-4, reads EADIYQTPRYLVIGTGKKITLECSQTMGHDKMYWYQQDPGMELHLIHYSYGVNSTEKGDLSSESTVSRIRTEHFPLTLESARPSHTSQYLCASSENTALGKLFFGSGTQLSVL.

The V call is TRBV5-1, the J call TRBJ2-2; a weak D match, TRBD1 (5 bases). There are 15 residues in the CDR3. In germline, CDR1 is SGHRS, CDR2 YFSETQ. V dropped 1 base and J dropped 4 bases, with 11 bases sitting between them. This CDR3 reads CASSLITGSTGELFF. Written as DNA, the CDR3 is TGCGCCAGCAGCTTGATTACAGGATCCACCGGGGAGCTGTTTTTT.

V usage is TRBV6-1 and J usage is TRBJ1-5, with D possibly matching TRBD1 (5 bases). The ends were cut back, 7 bases at V and 2 bases at J, with 15 bases in the middle. The CDR3 covers 15 residues. Germline CDR1 MNHNS, CDR2 SASEGT. The CDR3 DNA reads TGTGCCAGCAATCTGAGGCAGGGCGGCAATCAGCCCCAGCATTTT. Translation gives CASNLRQGGNQPQHF.

This clone was picked up a small number of times. The chain is built from TRBV9 and TRBJ2-3, with 9 positions matching TRBD1. The CDR3 has 15 residues. The germline CDR1 and CDR2 sequences are SGDLS and YYNGEE. V dropped 0 bases and J dropped 9; count of bases not matched to a gene: 8. CDR3 nucleotides: TGTGCCAGCAGCGTAGCGGGACAGGGAAGGTTCACGCAGTATTTT. Translated: CASSVAGQGRFTQYF.

The chain employs TRBV19 and TRBJ2-4; 9 bases match TRBD2. The J segment lost 0 bases and the V segment lost 3 bases, leaving 6 bases of the junction unmatched. This CDR3 is 17 amino acids long. The germline V gene encodes CDR1 LNHDA and CDR2 SQIVND (reference sequence). DNA for the CDR3: TGTGCCAGTAGTATGGGTAGCGGGAGCGTAGCCAAAAACATTCAGTACTTC. Translated: CASSMGSGSVAKNIQYF.

This clone was found a few times. The CDR3 coding sequence is TGTGCCAGCAGCCCCGAACCGGGACAGGTCACCTACGAGCAGTACTTC. Protein sequence: CASSPEPGQVTYEQYF. The chain recombines TRBV7-9 with TRBJ2-7; 8 positions match TRBD1. With V trimmed by 5 bases and J by 2 bases, 11 bases remained unmatched. CDR1 is SEHNR, CDR2 FQNEAQ, per germline (reference sequence). This CDR3 has 16 residues.

The chain joins TRBV11-2 to TRBJ1-1, with D perhaps matching TRBD1 (5 bases). CDR1 is SGHAT and CDR2 is FQNNGV in the germline V gene. The V end was cut by 5 bases, the J end by 4 bases, with 17 bases between. The CDR3 is 15 residues long. Here the CDR3 reads CASSQGRGMATEAFF. The DNA for the CDR3 is TGTGCCAGCAGCCAAGGTAGGGGCATGGCCACTGAAGCTTTCTTT.

The chain has TRBV21-1 and TRBJ2-1; the DNA was not compared with TRBD2, the D call given in the table. TRBV21-1 has pseudogene status. The CDR3 is 16 amino acids. For the CDR3, the DNA is TGTGCCAGCAGCAAAAAACGCGGGAGCTCCTACAATGAGCAGTTCTTC. This gives the protein CASSKKRGSSYNEQFF.

The gene calls are TRBV4-3 and TRBJ1-1; D gene unclear. Germline assignment: CDR1 LGHNA and CDR2 YSLEER. V lost 2 bases, J lost 0 bases, and 10 bases lay in between. This CDR3 contains 15 residues. CDR3 region: CASSQSSGLNTEAFF. In DNA form, the CDR3 reads TGCGCCAGCAGCCAAAGTTCAGGTCTGAACACTGAAGCTTTCTTT.

The chain is built from TRBV4-1 and TRBJ2-1; D perhaps matches TRBD1 (5 bases). CDR1 is MGHRA, CDR2 YSYEKL, per germline. The CDR3 runs to 14 residues. V was clipped by 4 bases and J by 0 bases, with 7 bases between them. The CDR3 DNA sequence: TGCGCCAGCAGCCGGGGCAGCTCCTACAATGAGCAGTTCTTC. It yields the protein CASSRGSSYNEQFF.

In its sample, this clone was seen a few times. The rearrangement links TRBV5-4 to TRBJ2-3, with a tentative D call TRBD2 (6 bases). This CDR3 spans 15 amino acids. Trimming removed 0 bases at V and 1 base at J, with 9 bases between. Per germline, CDR1 SGHNT and CDR2 YYREEE (reference sequence). Written as DNA, the CDR3 is TGTGCCAGCAGCTTGGAACAGCGGGGCACAGATACGCAGTATTTT. Translated: CASSLEQRGTDTQYF.